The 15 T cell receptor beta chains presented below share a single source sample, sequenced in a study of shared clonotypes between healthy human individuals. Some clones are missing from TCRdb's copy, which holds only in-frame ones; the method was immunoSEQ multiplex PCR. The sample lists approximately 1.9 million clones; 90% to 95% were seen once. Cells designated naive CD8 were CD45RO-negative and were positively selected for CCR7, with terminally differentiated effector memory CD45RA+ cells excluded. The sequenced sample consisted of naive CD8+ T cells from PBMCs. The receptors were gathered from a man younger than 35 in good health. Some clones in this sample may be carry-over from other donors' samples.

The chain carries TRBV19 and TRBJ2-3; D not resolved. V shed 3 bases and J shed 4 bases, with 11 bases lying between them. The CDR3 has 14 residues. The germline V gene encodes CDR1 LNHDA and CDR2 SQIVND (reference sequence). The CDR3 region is CASSMDRPSDTQYF. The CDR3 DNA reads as TGTGCCAGTAGTATGGATAGGCCGTCAGATACGCAGTATTTT.

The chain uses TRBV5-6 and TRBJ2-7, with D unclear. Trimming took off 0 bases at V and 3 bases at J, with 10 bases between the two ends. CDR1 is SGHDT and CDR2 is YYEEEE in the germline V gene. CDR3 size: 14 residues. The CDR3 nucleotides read TGTGCCAGCAGCTTGGCCGGCAGTTACTACGAGCAGTACTTC. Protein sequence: CASSLAGSYYEQYF. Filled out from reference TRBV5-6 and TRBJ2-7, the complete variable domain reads DAGVTQSPTHLIKTRGQQVTLRCSPKSGHDTVSWYQQALGQGPQFIFQYYEEEERQRGNFPDRFSGHQFPNYSSELNVNALLLGDSALYLCASSLAGSYYEQYFGPGTRLTVT.

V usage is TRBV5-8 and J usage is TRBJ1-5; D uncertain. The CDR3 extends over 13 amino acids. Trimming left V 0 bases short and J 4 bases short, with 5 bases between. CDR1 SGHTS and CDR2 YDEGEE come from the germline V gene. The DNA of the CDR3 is TGTGCCAGCAGCTTGGCCAGGAATCAGCCCCAGCATTTT. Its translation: CASSLARNQPQHF.

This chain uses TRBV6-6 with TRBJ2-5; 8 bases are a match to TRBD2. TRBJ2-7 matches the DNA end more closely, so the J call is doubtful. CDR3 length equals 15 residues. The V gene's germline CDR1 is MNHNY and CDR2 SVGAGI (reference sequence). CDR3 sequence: CASSDQSGSIYEQYF. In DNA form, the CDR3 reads TGTGCCAGCAGTGACCAGAGCGGGAGTATCTACGAGCAGTACTTC.

CDR3: CASSELGTDDEQFF. The DNA for the CDR3 is TGTGCCAGCAGCGAGCTCGGGACTGACGATGAGCAGTTCTTC. The chain uses TRBV2 and TRBJ2-1, with D perhaps TRBD2 (6 bases). Per the germline V gene, CDR1 is SNHLY and CDR2 is FYNNEI. V was cut by 6 bases and J by 8 bases, with 17 bases left in between. CDR3 length: 14 residues.

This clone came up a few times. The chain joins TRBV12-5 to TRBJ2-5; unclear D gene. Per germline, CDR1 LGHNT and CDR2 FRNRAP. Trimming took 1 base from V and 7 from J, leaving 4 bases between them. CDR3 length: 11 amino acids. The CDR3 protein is CASGLGGTQYF. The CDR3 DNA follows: TGTGCTAGTGGTTTGGGGGGGACCCAGTACTTC.

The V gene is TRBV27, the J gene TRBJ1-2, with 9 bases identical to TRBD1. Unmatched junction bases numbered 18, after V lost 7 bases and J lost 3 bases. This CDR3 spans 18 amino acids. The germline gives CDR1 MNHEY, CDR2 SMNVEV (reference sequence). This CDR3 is CASTDRDLRDRVYYGYTF. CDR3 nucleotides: TGTGCCAGCACCGACCGAGACCTCCGGGACAGGGTGTACTATGGCTACACCTTC.

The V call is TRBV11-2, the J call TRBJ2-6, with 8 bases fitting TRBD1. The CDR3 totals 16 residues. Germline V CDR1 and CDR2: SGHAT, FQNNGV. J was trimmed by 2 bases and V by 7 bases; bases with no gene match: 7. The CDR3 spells CASKGRQGTGANVLTF. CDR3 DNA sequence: TGTGCCAGCAAAGGACGACAGGGGACTGGGGCCAACGTCCTGACTTTC.

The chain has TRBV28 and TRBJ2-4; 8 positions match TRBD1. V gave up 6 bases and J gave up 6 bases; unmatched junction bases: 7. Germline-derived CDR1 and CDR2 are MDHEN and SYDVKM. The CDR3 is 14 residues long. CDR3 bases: TGTGCCAGCAGCCACACCGACAGGGGAAACATTCAGTACTTC. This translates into CASSHTDRGNIQYF.

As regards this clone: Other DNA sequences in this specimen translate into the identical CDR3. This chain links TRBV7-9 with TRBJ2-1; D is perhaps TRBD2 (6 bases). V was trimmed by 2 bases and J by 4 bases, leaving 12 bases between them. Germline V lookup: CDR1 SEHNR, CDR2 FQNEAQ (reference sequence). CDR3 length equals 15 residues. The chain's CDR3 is CASSLSGSLYNEQFF. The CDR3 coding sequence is TGTGCCAGCAGCTTATCCGGGAGTTTGTACAATGAGCAGTTCTTC.

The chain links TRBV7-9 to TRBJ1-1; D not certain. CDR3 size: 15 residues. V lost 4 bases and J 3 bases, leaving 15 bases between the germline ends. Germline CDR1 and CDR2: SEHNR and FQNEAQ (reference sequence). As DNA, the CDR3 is TGTGCCAGCAGCTACCCAGAGGGCGCGGACACTGAAGCTTTCTTT. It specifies CASSYPEGADTEAFF.

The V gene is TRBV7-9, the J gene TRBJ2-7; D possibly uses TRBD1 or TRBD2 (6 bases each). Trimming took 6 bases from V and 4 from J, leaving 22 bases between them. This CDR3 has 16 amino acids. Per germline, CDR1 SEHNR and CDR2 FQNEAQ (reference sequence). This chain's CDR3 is CASRPTGVGAIYEQYF. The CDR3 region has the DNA TGTGCCAGCAGACCCACGGGGGTGGGGGCTATTTACGAGCAGTACTTC.

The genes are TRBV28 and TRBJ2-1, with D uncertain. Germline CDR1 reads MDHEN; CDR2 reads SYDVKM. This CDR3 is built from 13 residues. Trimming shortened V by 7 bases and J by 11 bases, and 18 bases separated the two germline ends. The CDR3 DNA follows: TGTGCCAGCACCTTGAGAGGCAGATCGCAGCAGTTCTTC. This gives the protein CASTLRGRSQQFF.

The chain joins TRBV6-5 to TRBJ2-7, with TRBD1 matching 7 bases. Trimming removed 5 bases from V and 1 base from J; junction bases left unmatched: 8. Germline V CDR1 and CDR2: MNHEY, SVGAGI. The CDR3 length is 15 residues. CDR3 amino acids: CASSGSGGVSYEQYF. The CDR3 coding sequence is TGTGCCAGCAGTGGTTCAGGGGGAGTATCCTACGAGCAGTACTTC.

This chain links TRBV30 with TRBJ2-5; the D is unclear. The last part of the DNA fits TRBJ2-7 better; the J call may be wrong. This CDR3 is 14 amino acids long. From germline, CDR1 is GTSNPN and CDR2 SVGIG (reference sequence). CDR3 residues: CAWSGRGRPYEQYF. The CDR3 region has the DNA TGTGCCTGGAGTGGTCGCGGTCGTCCCTACGAGCAGTACTTC.